One and the same sample provided the 5 T cell receptor beta chains below, sequenced in a study of cytomegalovirus exposure and HLA in healthy donors. Here immunoSEQ multiplex PCR was the method, and the copy in TCRdb shows in-frame clones only, minus some. This table holds about 340,000 clones, just over 85% found once. Input material: PBMCs. The receptor source for this set is a woman aged 18 to 35 in good health and CMV-seronegative.

The V and J genes are TRBV6-6 and TRBJ2-5; D may be TRBD2 (5 bases). Trimming removed 0 bases from V and 4 bases from J, with 15 bases in between. CDR3 length: 16 amino acids. Germline CDR1 and CDR2: MNHNY and SVGAGI (reference sequence). CDR3: CASSYSGQRRTETQYF. DNA of the CDR3: TGTGCCAGCAGTTACTCGGGCCAACGGAGGACAGAGACCCAGTACTTC.

This chain uses TRBV4-3 with TRBJ2-2, with 7 bases identical to TRBD2. Germline CDR1 LGHNA, CDR2 YSLEER. The ends lost 8 bases at V and 4 bases at J; junction bases unmatched: 10. This CDR3 is built from 15 residues. For the CDR3, the DNA is TGCGCCAGCTGCACGACCAGGGAGGGCACCGGGGAGCTGTTTTTT. Its protein product is CASCTTREGTGELFF.

This clone was seen a single time. V gene TRBV5-6 combines with J gene TRBJ2-7, with 10 nucleotides matching TRBD2. Trimming cost V 3 bases and J 4 bases; bases outside gene matches: 4. CDR3 length: 14 amino acids. Germline lookup yields CDR1 SGHDT and CDR2 YYEEEE. Here the CDR3 DNA reads TGTGCCAGCAGCTCTAGCGGGAGTCGATACGAGCAGTACTTC. Protein sequence: CASSSSGSRYEQYF.

This chain connects TRBV7-9 to TRBJ2-2; D is uncertain. The CDR3 extends over 11 amino acids. CDR1 is SEHNR and CDR2 is FQNEAQ in the germline V gene (reference sequence). V shed 5 bases and J shed 6 bases, with 4 bases lying between them. CDR3 sequence reads: CASSPSGELFF. The CDR3 nucleotides read TGTGCCAGCAGCCCCTCCGGGGAGCTGTTTTTT.

Here the CDR3 reads CASSLSGQGEDTQYF. CDR3 sequence (DNA): TGTGCCAGCAGTTTATCGGGACAGGGGGAAGATACGCAGTATTTT. V usage is TRBV27 and J usage is TRBJ2-3, with 11 bases matching TRBD1. This CDR3 is 15 amino acids long. Germline V gene lookup returns CDR1 MNHEY and CDR2 SMNVEV (reference sequence). V trimming: 0 bases; J trimming: 5 bases; junction bases outside the gene matches: 1.